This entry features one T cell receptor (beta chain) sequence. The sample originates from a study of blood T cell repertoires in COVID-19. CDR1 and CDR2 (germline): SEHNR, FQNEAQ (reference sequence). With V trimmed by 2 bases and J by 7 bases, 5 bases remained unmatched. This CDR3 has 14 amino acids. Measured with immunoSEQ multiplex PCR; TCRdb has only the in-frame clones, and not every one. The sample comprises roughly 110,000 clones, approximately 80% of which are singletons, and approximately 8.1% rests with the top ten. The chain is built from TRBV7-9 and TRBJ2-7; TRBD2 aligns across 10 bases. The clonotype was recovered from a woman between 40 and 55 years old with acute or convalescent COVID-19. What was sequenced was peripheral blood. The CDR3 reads CASSLTSGAVEQYF. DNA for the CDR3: TGTGCCAGCAGCTTAACTAGCGGGGCTGTTGAGCAGTACTTC.